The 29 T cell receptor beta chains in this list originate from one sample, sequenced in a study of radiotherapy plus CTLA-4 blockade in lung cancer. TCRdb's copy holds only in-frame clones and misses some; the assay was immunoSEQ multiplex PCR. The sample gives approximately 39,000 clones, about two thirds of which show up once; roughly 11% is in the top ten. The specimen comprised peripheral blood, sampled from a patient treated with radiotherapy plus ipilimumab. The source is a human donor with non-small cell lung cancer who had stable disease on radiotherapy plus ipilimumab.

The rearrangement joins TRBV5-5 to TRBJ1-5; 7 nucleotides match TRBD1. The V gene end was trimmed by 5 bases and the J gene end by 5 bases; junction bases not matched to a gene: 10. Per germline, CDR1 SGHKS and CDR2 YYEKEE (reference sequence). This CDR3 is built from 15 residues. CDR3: CASRAGTARDQPQHF. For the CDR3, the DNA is TGTGCCAGCAGGGCGGGGACAGCTCGGGATCAGCCCCAGCATTTT.

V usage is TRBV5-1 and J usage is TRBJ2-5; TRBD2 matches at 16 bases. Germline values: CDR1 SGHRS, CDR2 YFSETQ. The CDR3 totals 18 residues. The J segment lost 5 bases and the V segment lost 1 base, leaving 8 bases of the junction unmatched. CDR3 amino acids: CASSLSGTSGGARETQYF. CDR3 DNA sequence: TGCGCCAGCAGCTTGTCCGGGACTAGCGGGGGGGCCCGGGAGACCCAGTACTTC.

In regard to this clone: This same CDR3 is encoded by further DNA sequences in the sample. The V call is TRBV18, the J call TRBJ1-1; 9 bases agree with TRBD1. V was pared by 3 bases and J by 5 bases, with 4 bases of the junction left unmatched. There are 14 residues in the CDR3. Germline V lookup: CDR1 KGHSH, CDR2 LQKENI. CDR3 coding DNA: TGTGCCAGCTCACCGGGGACAGGGAAAACTGAAGCTTTCTTT. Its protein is CASSPGTGKTEAFF.

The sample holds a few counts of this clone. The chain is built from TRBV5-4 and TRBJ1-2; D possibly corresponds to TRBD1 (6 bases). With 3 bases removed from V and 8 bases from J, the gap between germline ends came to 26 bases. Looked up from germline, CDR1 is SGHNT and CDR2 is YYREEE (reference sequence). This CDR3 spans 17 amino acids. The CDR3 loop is CASSSGTSDPRLRGYTF. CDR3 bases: TGTGCCAGCAGCTCGGGGACATCGGACCCACGTTTGCGGGGCTACACCTTC.

The chain's CDR3 is CASGTGLGYTF. The CDR3 nucleotides are TGTGCCAGCGGAACAGGGCTTGGCTACACCTTC. V and J are TRBV7-6 and TRBJ1-2; a weak D match, TRBD1 (6 bases). Germline loops: CDR1 SGHVS, CDR2 FNYEAQ. The CDR3 is 11 residues long. Trimming stripped 8 bases from V and 7 bases from J, with 11 bases between.

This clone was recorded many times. This CDR3 reads CSGRQIRTEAFF. The CDR3 nucleotides read TGCAGCGGGCGACAGATCAGGACTGAAGCTTTCTTT. The chain recombines TRBV29-1 with TRBJ1-1, with D possibly matching TRBD1 (5 bases). Trimming stripped 7 bases from V and 5 bases from J, with 14 bases between. Germline-derived CDR1 and CDR2 are SQVTM and ANQGSEA. The CDR3 is 12 amino acids.

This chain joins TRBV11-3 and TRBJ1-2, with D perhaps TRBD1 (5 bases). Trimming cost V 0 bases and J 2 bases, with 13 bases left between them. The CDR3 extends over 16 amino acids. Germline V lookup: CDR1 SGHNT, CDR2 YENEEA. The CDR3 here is CASSLEGRQGNYGYTF. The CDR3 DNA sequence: TGTGCCAGCAGCTTAGAGGGGCGCCAGGGCAACTATGGCTACACCTTC. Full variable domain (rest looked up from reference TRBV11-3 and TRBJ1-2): EAGVVQSPRYKIIEKKQPVAFWCNPISGHNTLYWYLQNLGQGPELLIRYENEEAVDDSQLPKDRFSAERLKGVDSTLKIQPAELGDSAVYLCASSLEGRQGNYGYTFGSGTRLTVV.

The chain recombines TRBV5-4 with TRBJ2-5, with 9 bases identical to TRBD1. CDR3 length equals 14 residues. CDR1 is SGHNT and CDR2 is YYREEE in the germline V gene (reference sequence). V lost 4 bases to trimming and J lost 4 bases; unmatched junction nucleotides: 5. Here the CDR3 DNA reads TGTGCCAGCAGCATACAGGGGGCGGGAGAGACCCAGTACTTC. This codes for CASSIQGAGETQYF. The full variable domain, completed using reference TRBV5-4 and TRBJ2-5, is ETGVTQSPTHLIKTRGQQVTLRCSSQSGHNTVSWYQQALGQGPQFIFQYYREEENGRGNFPPRFSGLQFPNYSSELNVNALELDDSALYLCASSIQGAGETQYFGPGTRLLVL.

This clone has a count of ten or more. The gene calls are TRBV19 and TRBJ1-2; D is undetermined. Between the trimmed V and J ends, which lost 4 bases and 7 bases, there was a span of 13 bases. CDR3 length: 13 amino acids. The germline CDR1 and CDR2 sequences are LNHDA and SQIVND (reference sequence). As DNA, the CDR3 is TGTGCCAGTAGTACTTTAGAACGCATTGGCTACACCTTC. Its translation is CASSTLERIGYTF.

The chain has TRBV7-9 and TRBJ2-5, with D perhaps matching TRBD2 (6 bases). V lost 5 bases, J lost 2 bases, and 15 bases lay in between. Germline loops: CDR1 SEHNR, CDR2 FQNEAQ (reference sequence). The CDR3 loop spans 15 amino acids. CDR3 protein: CASSPGVGDQETQYF. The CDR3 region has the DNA TGTGCCAGCAGCCCGGGGGTAGGGGATCAAGAGACCCAGTACTTC.

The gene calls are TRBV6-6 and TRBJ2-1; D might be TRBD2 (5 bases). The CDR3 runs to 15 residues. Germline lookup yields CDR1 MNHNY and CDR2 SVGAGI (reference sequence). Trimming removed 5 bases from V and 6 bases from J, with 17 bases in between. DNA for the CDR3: TGTGCCAGCAGTCGAATTCGGGGTTCGGGCAATGAGCAGTTCTTC. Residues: CASSRIRGSGNEQFF.

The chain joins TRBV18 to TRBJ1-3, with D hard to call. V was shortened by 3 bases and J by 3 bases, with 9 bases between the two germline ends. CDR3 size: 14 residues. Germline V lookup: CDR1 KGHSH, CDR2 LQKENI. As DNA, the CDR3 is TGTGCCAGCTCACCGTTGCAGGATGGAAACACCATATATTTT. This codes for CASSPLQDGNTIYF.

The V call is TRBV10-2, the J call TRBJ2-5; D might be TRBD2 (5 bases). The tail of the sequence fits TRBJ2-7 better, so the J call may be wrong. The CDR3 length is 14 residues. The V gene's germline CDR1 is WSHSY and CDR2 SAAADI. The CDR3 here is CASSREPGIYEQYF. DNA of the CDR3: TGCGCCAGCAGTCGCGAACCCGGGATCTACGAGCAGTACTTC.

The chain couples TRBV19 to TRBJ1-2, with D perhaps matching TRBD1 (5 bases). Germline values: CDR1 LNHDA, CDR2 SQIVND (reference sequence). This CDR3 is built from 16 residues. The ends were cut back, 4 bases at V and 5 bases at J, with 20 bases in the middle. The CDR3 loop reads CASSTLDTRARYGYTF. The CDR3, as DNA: TGTGCCAGTAGTACCTTGGACACCAGGGCGAGGTATGGCTACACCTTC.

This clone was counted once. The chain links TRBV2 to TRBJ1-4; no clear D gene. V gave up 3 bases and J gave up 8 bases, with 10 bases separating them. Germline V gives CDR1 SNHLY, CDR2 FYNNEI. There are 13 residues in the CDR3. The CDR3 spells CASSELRGEKLFF. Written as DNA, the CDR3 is TGTGCCAGCAGTGAGTTAAGAGGGGAAAAACTGTTTTTT.

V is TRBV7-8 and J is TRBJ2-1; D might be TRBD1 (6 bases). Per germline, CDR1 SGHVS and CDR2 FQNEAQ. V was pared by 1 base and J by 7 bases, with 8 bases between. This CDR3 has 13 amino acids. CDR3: CASSLGTENEQFF. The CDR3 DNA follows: TGTGCCAGCAGCTTAGGGACAGAGAATGAGCAGTTCTTC.

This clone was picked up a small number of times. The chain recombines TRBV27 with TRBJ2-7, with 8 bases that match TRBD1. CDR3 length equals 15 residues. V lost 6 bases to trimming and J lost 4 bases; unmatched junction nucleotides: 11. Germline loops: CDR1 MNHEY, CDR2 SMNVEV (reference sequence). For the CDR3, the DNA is TGTGCCAGCAGGATTACCGGGACAGGTTTTTACGAGCAGTACTTC. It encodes CASRITGTGFYEQYF.

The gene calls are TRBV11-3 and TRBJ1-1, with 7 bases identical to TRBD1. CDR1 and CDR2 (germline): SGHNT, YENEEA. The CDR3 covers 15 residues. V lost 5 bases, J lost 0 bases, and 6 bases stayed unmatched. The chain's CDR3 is CASSQEGQLNTEAFF. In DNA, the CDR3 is TGTGCCAGCAGCCAGGAGGGACAGTTGAACACTGAAGCTTTCTTT.

CDR3 sequence reads: CASSVTGGYFTDTQYF. CDR3 coding DNA: TGTGCCAGCAGCGTAACAGGGGGCTACTTCACAGATACGCAGTATTTT. V and J are TRBV9 and TRBJ2-3; TRBD1 agrees at 9 bases. Germline V gene lookup returns CDR1 SGDLS and CDR2 YYNGEE. Trimming cost V 1 base and J 2 bases; bases outside gene matches: 5. The CDR3 contains 16 residues.

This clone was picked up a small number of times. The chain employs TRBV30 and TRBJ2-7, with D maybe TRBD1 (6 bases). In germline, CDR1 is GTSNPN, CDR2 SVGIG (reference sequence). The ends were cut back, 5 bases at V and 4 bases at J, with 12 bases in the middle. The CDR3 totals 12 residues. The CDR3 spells CAWETGLYEQYF. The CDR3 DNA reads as TGTGCCTGGGAGACAGGCCTGTACGAGCAGTACTTC.

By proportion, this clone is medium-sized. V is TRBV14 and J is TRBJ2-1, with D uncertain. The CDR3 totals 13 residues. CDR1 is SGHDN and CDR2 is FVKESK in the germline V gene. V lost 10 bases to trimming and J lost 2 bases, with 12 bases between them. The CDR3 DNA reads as TGTGCCACCAACGCTAAGCCCTACAATGAGCAGTTCTTC. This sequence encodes CATNAKPYNEQFF.

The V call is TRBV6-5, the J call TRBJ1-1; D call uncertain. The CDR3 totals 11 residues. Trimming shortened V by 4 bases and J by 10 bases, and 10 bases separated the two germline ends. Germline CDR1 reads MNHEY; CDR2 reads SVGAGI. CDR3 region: CASSSKAGAFF. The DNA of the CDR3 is TGTGCCAGCAGTTCAAAAGCAGGAGCTTTCTTT.

CDR3 protein: CASDSGGSRYEQYF. CDR3 nucleotides: TGTGCCAGCGACTCCGGCGGCTCTCGGTACGAGCAGTACTTC. V and J are TRBV11-3 and TRBJ2-7; D call uncertain. Trimming took 8 bases from V and 4 from J, leaving 18 bases between them. The CDR3 is made up of 14 amino acids. Germline V gives CDR1 SGHNT, CDR2 YENEEA. Full variable domain (missing parts from reference TRBV11-3 and TRBJ2-7): EAGVVQSPRYKIIEKKQPVAFWCNPISGHNTLYWYLQNLGQGPELLIRYENEEAVDDSQLPKDRFSAERLKGVDSTLKIQPAELGDSAVYLCASDSGGSRYEQYFGPGTRLTVT.

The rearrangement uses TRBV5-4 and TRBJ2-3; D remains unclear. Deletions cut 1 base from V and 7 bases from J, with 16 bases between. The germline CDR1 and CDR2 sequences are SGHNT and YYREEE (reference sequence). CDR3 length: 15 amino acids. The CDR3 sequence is CASSLTATRGHTQYF. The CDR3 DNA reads TGTGCCAGCAGCTTGACTGCGACGCGTGGGCATACGCAGTATTTT.

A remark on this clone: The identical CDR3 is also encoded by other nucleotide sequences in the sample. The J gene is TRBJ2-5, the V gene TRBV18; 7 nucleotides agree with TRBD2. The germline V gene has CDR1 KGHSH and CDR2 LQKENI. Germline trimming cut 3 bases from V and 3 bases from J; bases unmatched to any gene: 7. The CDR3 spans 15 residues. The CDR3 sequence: CASSPGDRGEETQYF. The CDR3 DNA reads TGTGCCAGCTCACCCGGGGATCGGGGGGAAGAGACCCAGTACTTC.

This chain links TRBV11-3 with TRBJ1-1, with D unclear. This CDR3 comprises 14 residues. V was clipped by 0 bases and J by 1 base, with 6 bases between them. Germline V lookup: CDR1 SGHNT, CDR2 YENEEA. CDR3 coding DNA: TGTGCCAGCAGCTTAGATAGCGGGAACACTGAAGCTTTCTTT. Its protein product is CASSLDSGNTEAFF.

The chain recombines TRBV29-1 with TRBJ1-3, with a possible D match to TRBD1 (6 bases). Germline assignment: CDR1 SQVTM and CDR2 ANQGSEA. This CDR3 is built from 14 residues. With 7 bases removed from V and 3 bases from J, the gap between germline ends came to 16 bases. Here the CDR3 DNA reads TGCAGCGCCCTTGGGGGCCCCTATGGAAACACCATATATTTT. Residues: CSALGGPYGNTIYF.

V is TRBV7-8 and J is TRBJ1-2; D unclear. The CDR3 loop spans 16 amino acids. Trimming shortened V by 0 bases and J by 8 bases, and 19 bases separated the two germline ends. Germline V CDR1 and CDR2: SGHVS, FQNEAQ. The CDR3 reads CASSLATGGTARGYTF. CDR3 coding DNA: TGTGCCAGCAGCTTAGCGACGGGAGGTACGGCTAGAGGCTACACCTTC.

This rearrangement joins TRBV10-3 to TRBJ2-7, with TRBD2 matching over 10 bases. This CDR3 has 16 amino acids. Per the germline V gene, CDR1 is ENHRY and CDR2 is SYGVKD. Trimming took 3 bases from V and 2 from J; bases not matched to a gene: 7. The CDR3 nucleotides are TGTGCCATCAGTGAACTAGCGGGGACAATTACCTACGAGCAGTACTTC. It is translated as CAISELAGTITYEQYF.